One and the same sample provided the 4 T cell receptor beta chains below, sequenced in a study of blood T cell repertoires in COVID-19. Repertoires were generated with immunoSEQ multiplex PCR, while TCRdb's copy carries only in-frame clones and drops some. Of approximately 160,000 clones detected, 80% to 85% appear once; the ten largest clones hold less than 3.5%. Sequenced: peripheral blood. These receptors were taken from a woman aged 55 to 70 with acute or convalescent COVID-19.

The rearrangement uses TRBV20-1 and TRBJ2-7; tentative D call: TRBD1 (6 bases). V lost 4 bases, J lost 10 bases, and 14 bases lay in between. CDR3 size: 11 residues. CDR1 and CDR2 from the germline V gene are DFQATT and SNEGSKA (reference sequence). The chain's CDR3 is CSAIVEGHQYF. CDR3 DNA sequence: TGCAGTGCTATAGTCGAGGGACATCAGTACTTC.

This chain links TRBV12-3 or TRBV12-4 with TRBJ1-3; 7 nucleotides line up with TRBD1. The ends lost 10 bases at V and 4 bases at J; junction bases unmatched: 7. The CDR3 covers 13 residues. CDR3 coding DNA: TGTGCCACCAACCGGGACAGAGGAAACACCATATATTTT. The encoded protein is CATNRDRGNTIYF.

The gene calls are TRBV5-1 and TRBJ1-6; D is possibly TRBD1 (5 bases). The germline V gene has CDR1 SGHRS and CDR2 YFSETQ. Trimming removed 0 bases at V and 6 bases at J, with 10 bases between. CDR3 length equals 15 residues. The CDR3 sequence is CASSLGQGGNSPLHF. DNA for the CDR3: TGCGCCAGCAGCTTGGGGCAGGGTGGTAATTCACCCCTCCACTTT.

The rearrangement joins TRBV10-1 to TRBJ2-7, with 9 bases that match TRBD1. J gave up 0 bases and V 3 bases, and 3 bases lay outside the gene matches. The CDR3 sequence is 15 residues long. CDR1 is WNHNN and CDR2 is SYGVQD in the germline V gene (reference sequence). The CDR3 sequence is CASSEGTGSSYEQYF. CDR3 bases: TGCGCCAGCAGTGAAGGGACAGGGAGCTCCTACGAGCAGTACTTC.